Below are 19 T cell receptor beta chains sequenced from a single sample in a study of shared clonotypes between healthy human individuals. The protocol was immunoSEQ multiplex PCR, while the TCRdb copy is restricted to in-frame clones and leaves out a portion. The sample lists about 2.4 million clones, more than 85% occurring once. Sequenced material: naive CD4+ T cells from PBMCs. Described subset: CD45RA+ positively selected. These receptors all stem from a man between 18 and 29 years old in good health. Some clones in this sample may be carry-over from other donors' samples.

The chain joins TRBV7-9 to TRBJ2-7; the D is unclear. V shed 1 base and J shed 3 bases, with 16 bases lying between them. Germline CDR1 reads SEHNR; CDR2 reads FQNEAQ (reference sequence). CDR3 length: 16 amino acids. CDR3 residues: CASSLGKGSLFYEQYF. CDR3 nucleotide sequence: TGTGCCAGCAGCTTAGGAAAGGGCAGTCTCTTCTACGAGCAGTACTTC.

The CDR3 sequence: CAWSVGVDTIYF. In nucleotides, the CDR3 is TGTGCCTGGAGTGTAGGGGTGGACACCATATATTTT. This chain connects TRBV30 to TRBJ1-3, with a tentative D call TRBD1 (5 bases). Germline CDR1 GTSNPN, CDR2 SVGIG (reference sequence). V lost 0 bases, J lost 8 bases, and 8 bases lay in between. The CDR3 covers 12 residues.

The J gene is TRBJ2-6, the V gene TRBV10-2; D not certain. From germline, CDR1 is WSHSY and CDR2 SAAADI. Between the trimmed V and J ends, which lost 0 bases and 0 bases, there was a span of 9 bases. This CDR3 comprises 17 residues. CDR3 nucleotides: TGCGCCAGCAGTGAGTCAAAGACGGCCTCTGGGGCCAACGTCCTGACTTTC. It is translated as CASSESKTASGANVLTF.

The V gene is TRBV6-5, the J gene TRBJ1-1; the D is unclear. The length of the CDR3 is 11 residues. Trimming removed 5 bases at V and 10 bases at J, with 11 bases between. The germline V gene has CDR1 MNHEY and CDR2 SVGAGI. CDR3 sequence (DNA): TGTGCCAGCAGTCCTGGATATGGAGCTTTCTTT. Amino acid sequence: CASSPGYGAFF.

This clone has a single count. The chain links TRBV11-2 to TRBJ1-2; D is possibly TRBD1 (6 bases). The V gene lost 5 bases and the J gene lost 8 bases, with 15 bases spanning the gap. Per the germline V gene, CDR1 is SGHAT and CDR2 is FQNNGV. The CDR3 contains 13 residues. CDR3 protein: CASSLLGAGGYTF. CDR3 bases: TGTGCCAGCAGCCTACTGGGGGCCGGGGGCTACACCTTC.

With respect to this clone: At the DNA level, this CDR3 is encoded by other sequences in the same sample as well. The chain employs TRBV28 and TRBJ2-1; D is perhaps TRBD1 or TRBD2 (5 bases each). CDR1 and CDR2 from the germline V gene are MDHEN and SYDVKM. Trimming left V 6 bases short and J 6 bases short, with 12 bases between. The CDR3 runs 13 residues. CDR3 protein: CASSLPGANEQFF. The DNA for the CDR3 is TGTGCCAGCAGCCTACCCGGGGCCAATGAGCAGTTCTTC.

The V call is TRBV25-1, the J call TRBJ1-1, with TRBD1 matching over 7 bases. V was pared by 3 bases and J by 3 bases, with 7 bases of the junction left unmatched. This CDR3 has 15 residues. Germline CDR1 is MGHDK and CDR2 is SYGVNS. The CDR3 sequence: CASSEGRQGDTEAFF. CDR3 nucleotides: TGTGCCAGCAGTGAGGGGAGACAGGGCGACACTGAAGCTTTCTTT.

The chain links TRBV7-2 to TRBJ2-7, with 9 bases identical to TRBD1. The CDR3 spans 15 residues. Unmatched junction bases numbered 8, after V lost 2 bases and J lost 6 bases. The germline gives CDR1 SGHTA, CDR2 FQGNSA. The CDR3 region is CASSLSYRGQGEQYF. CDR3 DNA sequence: TGTGCCAGCAGCTTATCATACAGGGGGCAGGGCGAGCAGTACTTC.

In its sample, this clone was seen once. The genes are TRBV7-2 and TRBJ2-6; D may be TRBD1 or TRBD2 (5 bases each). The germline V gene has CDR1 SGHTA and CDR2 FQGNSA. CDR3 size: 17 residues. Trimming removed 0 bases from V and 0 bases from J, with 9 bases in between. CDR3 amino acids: CASSLAGPNSGANVLTF. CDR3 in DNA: TGTGCCAGCAGCTTAGCGGGACCGAACTCTGGGGCCAACGTCCTGACTTTC.

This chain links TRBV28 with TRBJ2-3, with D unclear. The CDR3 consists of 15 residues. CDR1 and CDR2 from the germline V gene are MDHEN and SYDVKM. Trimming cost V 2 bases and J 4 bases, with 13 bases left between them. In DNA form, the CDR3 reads TGTGCCAGCAGTTTAAAGTACGTTATTTCAGATACGCAGTATTTT. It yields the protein CASSLKYVISDTQYF.

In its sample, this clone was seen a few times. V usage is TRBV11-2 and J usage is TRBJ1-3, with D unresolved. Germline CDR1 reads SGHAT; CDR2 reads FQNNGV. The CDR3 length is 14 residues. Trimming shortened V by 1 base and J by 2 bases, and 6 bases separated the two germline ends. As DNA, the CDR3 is TGTGCCAGCAGCTTAGTAGGGCCTGGAAACACCATATATTTT. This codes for CASSLVGPGNTIYF.

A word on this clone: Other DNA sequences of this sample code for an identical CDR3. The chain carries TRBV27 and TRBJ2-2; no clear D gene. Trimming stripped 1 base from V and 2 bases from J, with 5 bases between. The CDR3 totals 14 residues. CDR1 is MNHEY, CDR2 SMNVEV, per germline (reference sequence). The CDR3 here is CASSLFRNTGELFF. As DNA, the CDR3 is TGTGCCAGCAGTTTATTTCGTAACACCGGGGAGCTGTTTTTT.

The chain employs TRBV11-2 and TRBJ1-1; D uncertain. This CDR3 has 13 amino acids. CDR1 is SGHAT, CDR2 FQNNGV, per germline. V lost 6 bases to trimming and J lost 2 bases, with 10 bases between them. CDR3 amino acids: CASSSRRNTEAFF. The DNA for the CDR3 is TGTGCCAGCAGTAGTAGACGTAACACTGAAGCTTTCTTT.

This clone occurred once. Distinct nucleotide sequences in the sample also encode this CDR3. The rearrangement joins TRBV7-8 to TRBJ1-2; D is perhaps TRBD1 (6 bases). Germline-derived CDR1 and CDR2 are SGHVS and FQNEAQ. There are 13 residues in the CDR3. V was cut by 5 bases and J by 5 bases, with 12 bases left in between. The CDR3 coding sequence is TGTGCCAGCAGCCTCGGGGGCGTATATGGCTACACCTTC. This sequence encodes CASSLGGVYGYTF.

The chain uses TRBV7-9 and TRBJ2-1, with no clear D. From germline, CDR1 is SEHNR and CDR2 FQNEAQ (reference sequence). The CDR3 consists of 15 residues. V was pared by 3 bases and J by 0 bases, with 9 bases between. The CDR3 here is CASSFGVGSYNEQFF. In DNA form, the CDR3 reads TGTGCCAGCAGCTTTGGGGTTGGCTCCTACAATGAGCAGTTCTTC. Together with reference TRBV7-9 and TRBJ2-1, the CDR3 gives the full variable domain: DTGVSQNPRHKITKRGQNVTFRCDPISEHNRLYWYRQTLGQGPEFLTYFQNEAQLEKSRLLSDRFSAERPKGSFSTLEIQRTEQGDSAMYLCASSFGVGSYNEQFFGPGTRLTVL.

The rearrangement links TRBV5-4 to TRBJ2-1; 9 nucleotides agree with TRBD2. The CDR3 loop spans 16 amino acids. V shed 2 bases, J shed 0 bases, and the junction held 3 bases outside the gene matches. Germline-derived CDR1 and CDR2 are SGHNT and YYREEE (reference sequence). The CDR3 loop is CASSLTSGRSYNEQFF. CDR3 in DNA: TGTGCCAGCAGCTTAACTAGCGGGCGCTCCTACAATGAGCAGTTCTTC.

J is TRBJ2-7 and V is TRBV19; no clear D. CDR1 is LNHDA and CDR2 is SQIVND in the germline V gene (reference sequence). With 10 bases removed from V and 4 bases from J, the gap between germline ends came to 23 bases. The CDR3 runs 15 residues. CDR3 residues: CATTQPGGTTYEQYF. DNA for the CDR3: TGTGCCACCACGCAACCCGGCGGAACCACTTACGAGCAGTACTTC.

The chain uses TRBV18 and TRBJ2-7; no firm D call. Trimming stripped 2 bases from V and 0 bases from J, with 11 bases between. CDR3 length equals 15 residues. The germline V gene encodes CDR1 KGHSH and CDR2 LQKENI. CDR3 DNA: TGTGCCAGCTCACCAGATTCACAGTACTCCTACGAGCAGTACTTC. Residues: CASSPDSQYSYEQYF.

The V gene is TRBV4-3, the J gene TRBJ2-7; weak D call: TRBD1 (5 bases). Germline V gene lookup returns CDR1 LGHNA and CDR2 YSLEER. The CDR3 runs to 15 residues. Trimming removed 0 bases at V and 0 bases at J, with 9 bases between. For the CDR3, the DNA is TGCGCCAGCAGCCAAGAGGGGCGATACTCCTACGAGCAGTACTTC. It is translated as CASSQEGRYSYEQYF.